Sequencing of this T cell receptor (beta chain) was carried out in a study of memory CD8 T cells in hepatitis C reinfection. The overall study: Samples before reinfection came 55 to 20 weeks prior to detection.

The sample's time point: pre-reinfection, 55 to 20 weeks before reinfection detection. Sorted cells were sequenced directly ex vivo without any in vitro expansion. Donors were people who inject drugs in the Montreal HEPCO cohort. At all three reinfection time points, viable CD3+ CD8+ CD45RO- cells from a couple of donors served as controls. Assay: immunoSEQ multiplex PCR; the TCRdb copy retains only in-frame clones and omits some. The table has 5,800 or so clones, 85% to 90% seen once. The V end was cut by 2 bases, the J end by 3 bases, with 14 bases between. The CDR3 runs 15 residues. From germline, CDR1 is SGHTA and CDR2 FQGTGA.

V gene TRBV7-3 combines with J gene TRBJ2-7; TRBD2 might be the D (6 bases). This clonotype was sampled from a man between 50 and 59 years old with hepatitis C virus infection. Input material: naive CD8+ T cells sorted from blood. The DNA of the CDR3 is TGTGCCAGCAGCTTACATAGCGGACCTGGCTACGAGCAGTACTTC. It is translated as CASSLHSGPGYEQYF.